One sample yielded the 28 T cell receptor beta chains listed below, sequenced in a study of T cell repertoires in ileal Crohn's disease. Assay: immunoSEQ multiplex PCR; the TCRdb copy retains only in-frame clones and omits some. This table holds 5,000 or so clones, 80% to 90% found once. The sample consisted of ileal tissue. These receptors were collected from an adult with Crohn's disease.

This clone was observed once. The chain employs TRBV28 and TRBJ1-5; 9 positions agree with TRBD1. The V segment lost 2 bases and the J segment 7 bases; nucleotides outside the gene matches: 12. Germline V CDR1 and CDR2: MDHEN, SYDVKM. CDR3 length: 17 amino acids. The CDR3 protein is CASSLDRGGLSGQPQHF. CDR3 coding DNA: TGTGCCAGCAGTTTAGACAGGGGGGGTCTTTCGGGCCAGCCCCAGCATTTT.

The CDR3 region is CASSLWGGRDYGYTF. The CDR3, as DNA: TGTGCCAGCAGCCTTTGGGGGGGCCGTGACTATGGCTACACCTTC. The chain employs TRBV7-3 and TRBJ1-2, with D possibly TRBD1 on 6 matching bases. V lost 5 bases, J lost 3 bases, and 16 bases lay in between. CDR3 length: 15 amino acids. CDR1 and CDR2 (germline): SGHTA, FQGTGA.

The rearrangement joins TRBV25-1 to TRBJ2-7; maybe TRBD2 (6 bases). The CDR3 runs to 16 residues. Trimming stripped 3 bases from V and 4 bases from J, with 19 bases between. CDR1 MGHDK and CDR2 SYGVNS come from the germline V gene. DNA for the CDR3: TGTGCCAGCAGTGACATTAAAGGCGGGACGGTATACGAGCAGTACTTC. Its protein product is CASSDIKGGTVYEQYF.

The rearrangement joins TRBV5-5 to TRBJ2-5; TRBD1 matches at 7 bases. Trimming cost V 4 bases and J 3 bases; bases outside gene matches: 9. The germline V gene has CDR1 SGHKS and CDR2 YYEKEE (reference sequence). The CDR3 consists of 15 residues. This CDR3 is CASSQTGSVKETQYF. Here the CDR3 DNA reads TGTGCCAGCAGCCAGACAGGGTCCGTAAAAGAGACCCAGTACTTC. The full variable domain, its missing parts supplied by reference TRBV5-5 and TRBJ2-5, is DAGVTQSPTHLIKTRGQQVTLRCSPISGHKSVSWYQQVLGQGPQFIFQYYEKEERGRGNFPDRFSARQFPNYSSELNVNALLLGDSALYLCASSQTGSVKETQYFGPGTRLLVL.

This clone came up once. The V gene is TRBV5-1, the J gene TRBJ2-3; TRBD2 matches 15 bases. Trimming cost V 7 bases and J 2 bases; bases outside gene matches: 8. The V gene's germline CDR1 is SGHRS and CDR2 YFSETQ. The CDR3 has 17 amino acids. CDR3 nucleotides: TGCGCCAGCCGGAGTGGGACTAGCGGGGGGAACACAGATACGCAGTATTTT. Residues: CASRSGTSGGNTDTQYF.

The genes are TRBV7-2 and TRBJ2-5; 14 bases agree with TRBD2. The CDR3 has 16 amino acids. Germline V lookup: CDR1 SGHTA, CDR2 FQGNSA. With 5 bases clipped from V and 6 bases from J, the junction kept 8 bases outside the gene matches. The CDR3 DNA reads TGTGCCAGCAGCCTCGGGACTAGCGGGGGCGGAAAGACCCAGTACTTC. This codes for CASSLGTSGGGKTQYF.

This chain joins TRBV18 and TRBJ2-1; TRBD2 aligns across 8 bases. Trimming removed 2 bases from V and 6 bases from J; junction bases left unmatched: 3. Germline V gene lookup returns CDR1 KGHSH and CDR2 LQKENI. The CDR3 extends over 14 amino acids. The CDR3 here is CASSPGTSSNEQFF. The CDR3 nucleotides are TGTGCCAGCTCACCAGGGACTAGTAGCAATGAGCAGTTCTTC.

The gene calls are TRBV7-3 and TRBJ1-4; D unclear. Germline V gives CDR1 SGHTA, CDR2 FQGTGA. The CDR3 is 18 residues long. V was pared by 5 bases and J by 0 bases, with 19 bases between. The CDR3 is CASSPEGGQTSTNEKLFF. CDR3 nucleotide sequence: TGTGCCAGCAGCCCCGAAGGAGGGCAGACCTCAACTAATGAAAAACTGTTTTTT.

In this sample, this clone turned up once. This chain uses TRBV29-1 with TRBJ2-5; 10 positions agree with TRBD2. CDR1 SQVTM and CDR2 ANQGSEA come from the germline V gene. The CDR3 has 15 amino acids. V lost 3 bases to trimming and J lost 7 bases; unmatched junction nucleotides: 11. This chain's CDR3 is CSVDPSGGTDGTQYF. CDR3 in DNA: TGCAGCGTTGATCCTAGCGGGGGAACCGATGGGACCCAGTACTTC.

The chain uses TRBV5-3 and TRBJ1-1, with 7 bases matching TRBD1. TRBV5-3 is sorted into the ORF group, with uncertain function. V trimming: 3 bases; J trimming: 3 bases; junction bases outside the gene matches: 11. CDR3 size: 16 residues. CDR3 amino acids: CARSCNRQGTDTEAFF. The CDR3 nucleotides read TGTGCCAGAAGCTGCAACCGACAGGGAACGGACACTGAAGCTTTCTTT.

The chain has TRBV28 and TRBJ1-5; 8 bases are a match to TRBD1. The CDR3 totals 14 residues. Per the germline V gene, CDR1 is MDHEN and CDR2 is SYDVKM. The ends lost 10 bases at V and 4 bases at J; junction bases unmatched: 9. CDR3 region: CATKLGTGNQPQHF. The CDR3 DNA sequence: TGTGCCACCAAGCTGGGGACAGGAAATCAGCCCCAGCATTTT.

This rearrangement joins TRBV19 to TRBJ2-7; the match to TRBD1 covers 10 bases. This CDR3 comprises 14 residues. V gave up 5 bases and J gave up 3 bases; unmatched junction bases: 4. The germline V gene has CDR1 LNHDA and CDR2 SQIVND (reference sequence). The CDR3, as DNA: TGTGCCAGTAGTGTCCGGGACAGGGGCTACGAGCAGTACTTC. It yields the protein CASSVRDRGYEQYF.

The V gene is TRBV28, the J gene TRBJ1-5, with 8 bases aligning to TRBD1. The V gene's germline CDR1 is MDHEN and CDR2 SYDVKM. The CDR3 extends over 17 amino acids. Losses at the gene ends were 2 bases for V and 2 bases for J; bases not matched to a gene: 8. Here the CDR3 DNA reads TGTGCCAGCAGTTTAATCAGGGGGCTAGTAGGCAATCAGCCCCAGCATTTT. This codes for CASSLIRGLVGNQPQHF.

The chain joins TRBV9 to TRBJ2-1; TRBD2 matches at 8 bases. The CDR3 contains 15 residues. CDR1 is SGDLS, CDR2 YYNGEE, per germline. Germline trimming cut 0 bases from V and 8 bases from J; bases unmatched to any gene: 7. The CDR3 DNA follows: TGTGCCAGCAGCGTAGGAACGGGGGGGCGCCATGAGCAGTTCTTC. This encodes CASSVGTGGRHEQFF.

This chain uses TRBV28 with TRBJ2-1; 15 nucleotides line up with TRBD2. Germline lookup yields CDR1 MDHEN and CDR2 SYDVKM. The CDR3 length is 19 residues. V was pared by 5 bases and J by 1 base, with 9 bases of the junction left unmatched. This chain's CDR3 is CASSPPGLAGGGSYNEQFF. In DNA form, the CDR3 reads TGTGCCAGCAGTCCCCCGGGACTAGCGGGGGGCGGTTCCTACAATGAGCAGTTCTTC.

The CDR3 DNA is TGTGCCAGCAGCTCAACTTACCTCTACGAGCAGTACTTC. This codes for CASSSTYLYEQYF. The genes are TRBV7-2 and TRBJ2-5; D ambiguous. The end of the DNA is better explained by TRBJ2-7, so the J call may be wrong. The germline CDR1 and CDR2 sequences are SGHTA and FQGNSA. This CDR3 is 13 amino acids long.

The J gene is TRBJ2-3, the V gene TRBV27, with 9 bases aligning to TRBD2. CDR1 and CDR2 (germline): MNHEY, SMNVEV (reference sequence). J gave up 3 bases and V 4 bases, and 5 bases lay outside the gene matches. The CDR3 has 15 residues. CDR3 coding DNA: TGTGCCAGCAGTTCCAAAGGACTAGCGACAGATACGCAGTATTTT. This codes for CASSSKGLATDTQYF.

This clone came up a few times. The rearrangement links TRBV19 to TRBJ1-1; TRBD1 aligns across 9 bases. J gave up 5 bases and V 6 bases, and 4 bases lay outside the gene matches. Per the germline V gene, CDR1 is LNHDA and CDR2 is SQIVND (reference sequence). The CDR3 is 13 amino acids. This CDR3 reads CASRTGGRTEAFF. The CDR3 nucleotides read TGTGCCAGTAGGACAGGGGGAAGGACTGAAGCTTTCTTT. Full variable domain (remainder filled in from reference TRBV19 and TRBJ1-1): DGGITQSPKYLFRKEGQNVTLSCEQNLNHDAMYWYRQDPGQGLRLIYYSQIVNDFQKGDIAEGYSVSREKKESFPLTVTSAQKNPTAFYLCASRTGGRTEAFFGQGTRLTVV.

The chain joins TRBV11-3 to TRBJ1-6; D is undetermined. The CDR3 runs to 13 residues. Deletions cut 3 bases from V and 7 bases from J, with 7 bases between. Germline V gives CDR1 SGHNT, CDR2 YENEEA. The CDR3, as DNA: TGTGCCAGCAGCTTGATGAGGAATTCACCCCTCCACTTT. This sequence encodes CASSLMRNSPLHF. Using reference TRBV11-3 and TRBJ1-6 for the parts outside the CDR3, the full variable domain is EAGVVQSPRYKIIEKKQPVAFWCNPISGHNTLYWYLQNLGQGPELLIRYENEEAVDDSQLPKDRFSAERLKGVDSTLKIQPAELGDSAVYLCASSLMRNSPLHFGNGTRLTVT.

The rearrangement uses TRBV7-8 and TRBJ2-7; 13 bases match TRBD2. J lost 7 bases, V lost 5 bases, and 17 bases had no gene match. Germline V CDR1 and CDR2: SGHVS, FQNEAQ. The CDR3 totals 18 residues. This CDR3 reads CASSRRTSGGGFPREQYF. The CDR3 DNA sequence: TGTGCCAGCAGCAGGAGGACTAGCGGGGGCGGGTTCCCGAGGGAGCAGTACTTC.

CDR3 sequence (DNA): TGTGCCAGCAGCTTATCGAGTAGCGGGGATTTAACAGATACGCAGTATTTT. Translated, it gives CASSLSSSGDLTDTQYF. The gene calls are TRBV13 and TRBJ2-3; 8 nucleotides match TRBD2. CDR1 PRHDT and CDR2 FYEKMQ come from the germline V gene (reference sequence). J gave up 3 bases and V 2 bases, and 10 bases lay outside the gene matches. There are 17 residues in the CDR3.

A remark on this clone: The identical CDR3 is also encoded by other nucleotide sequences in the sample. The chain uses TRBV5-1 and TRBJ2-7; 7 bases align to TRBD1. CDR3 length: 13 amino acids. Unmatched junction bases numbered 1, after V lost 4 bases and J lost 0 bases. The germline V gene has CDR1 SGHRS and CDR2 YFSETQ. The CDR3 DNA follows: TGCGCCAGCAGCGGGGACAGCTCCTACGAGCAGTACTTC. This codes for CASSGDSSYEQYF.

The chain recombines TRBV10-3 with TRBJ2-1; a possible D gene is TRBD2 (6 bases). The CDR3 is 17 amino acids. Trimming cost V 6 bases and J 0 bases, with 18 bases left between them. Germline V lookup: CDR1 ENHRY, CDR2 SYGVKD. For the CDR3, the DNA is TGTGCCATCAGGTTGCGCGTGGCGGGGAACTCCTACAATGAGCAGTTCTTC. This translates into CAIRLRVAGNSYNEQFF.

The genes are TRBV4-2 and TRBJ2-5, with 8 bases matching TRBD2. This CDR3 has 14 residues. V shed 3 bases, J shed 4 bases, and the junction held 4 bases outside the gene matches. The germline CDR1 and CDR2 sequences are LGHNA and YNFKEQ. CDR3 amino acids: CASSHPGLGETQYF. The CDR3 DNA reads TGTGCCAGCAGCCACCCGGGACTAGGAGAGACCCAGTACTTC.

The CDR3 loop is CASTSPGNTGELFF. CDR3 nucleotide sequence: TGTGCCAGCACTTCCCCAGGGAACACCGGGGAGCTGTTTTTT. The chain employs TRBV19 and TRBJ2-2, with no clear D. V dropped 9 bases and J dropped 1 base, with 12 bases sitting between them. Germline V gene data show CDR1 as LNHDA and CDR2 as SQIVND (reference sequence). The CDR3 is made up of 14 amino acids. Drawing the rest from reference TRBV19 and TRBJ2-2, the complete variable domain is DGGITQSPKYLFRKEGQNVTLSCEQNLNHDAMYWYRQDPGQGLRLIYYSQIVNDFQKGDIAEGYSVSREKKESFPLTVTSAQKNPTAFYLCASTSPGNTGELFFGEGSRLTVL.

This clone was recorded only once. The CDR3 region has the DNA TGTGCCAGCAGCCCCGACAGGGAAAAGTTCTACGAGCAGTACTTC. Protein: CASSPDREKFYEQYF. This chain uses TRBV5-4 with TRBJ2-7; 7 bases line up with TRBD1. Per germline, CDR1 SGHNT and CDR2 YYREEE (reference sequence). J was trimmed by 3 bases and V by 4 bases; bases with no gene match: 10. The CDR3 spans 15 residues.

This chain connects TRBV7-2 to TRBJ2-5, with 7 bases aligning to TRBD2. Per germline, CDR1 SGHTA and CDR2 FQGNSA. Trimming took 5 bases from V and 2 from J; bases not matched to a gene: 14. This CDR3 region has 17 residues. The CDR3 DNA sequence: TGTGCCAGCAGCGCGCAGCGGGGTAGCGGGTTACAAGAGACCCAGTACTTC. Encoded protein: CASSAQRGSGLQETQYF.

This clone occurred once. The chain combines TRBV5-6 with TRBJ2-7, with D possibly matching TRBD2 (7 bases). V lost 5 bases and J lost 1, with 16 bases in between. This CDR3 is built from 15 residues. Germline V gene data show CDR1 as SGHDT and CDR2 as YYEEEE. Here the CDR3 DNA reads TGTGCCAGCAGTTCATGGGGGGGGCTGTCCTACGAGCAGTACTTC. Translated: CASSSWGGLSYEQYF.